This T cell receptor beta chain was recovered during a study of T-cell reconstitution after alpha-beta-depleted transplantation in children. Points from the study as a whole: Several patients had high TCRbeta diversity at day 60; it came from surviving recipient T cells and thymic progenitors. Where alpha-beta T cells came from about two months after transplant was reportedly several hundred expanded graft clones. Among T cells one year after transplant, newly produced cells accounted for most counts and diversity.

The CDR3 runs 15 residues. V lost 3 bases to trimming and J lost 5 bases; unmatched junction nucleotides: 2. Germline V lookup: CDR1 MDHEN, CDR2 SYDVKM. Regarding this clonotype: The antigen is not known.

Molecular barcoding with unique molecular identifiers was used for the TCRbeta library. TCRdb reanalysed the PCR reads using MiXCR and keeps one entry per CDR3 protein. The table lists fewer than 700,000 distinct CDR3 sequences, over 10% of them singletons, with about 2.2% in the top ten. The clonotype originates from a male patient between 10 and 17 years old who had a stem cell transplant for acute myeloid leukemia, so the T cells may come from the graft donor. The sample here was PBMCs, mostly from graft donor cells, taken 360 days after TCRalphabeta/CD19-depleted stem cell transplant. The J gene is TRBJ2-5, the V gene TRBV28; TRBD2 agrees at 14 bases. The CDR3 DNA follows: TGTGCCAGCAGTTTCCGGACTAGCGGGAGGGAGACCCAGTACTTC. Translating it yields CASSFRTSGRETQYF.